The source of this T cell receptor beta chain is a study of blood T cell repertoires in COVID-19. Study as a whole: The samples span acute and convalescent COVID-19 from the United States, Italy and Spain. Sample material is recorded as cDNA or gDNA derived from T cells, B-cell-depleted T cells, or PBMCs.

CDR1 ENHRY and CDR2 SYGVKD come from the germline V gene. This CDR3 has 14 amino acids. V lost 3 bases and J lost 2, with 11 bases in between. This clone was observed once. Original analysis: Nucleated cell counts were estimated from reference gene primer amplification. Some clones are missing from TCRdb's copy, which holds only in-frame ones; the method was immunoSEQ multiplex PCR. V, J and clone size are those of that table, while D and trimming were read from the DNA. The sample lists 150,000 to 200,000 clones, roughly 80% occurring once. Sequencing was performed on peripheral blood. The V and J genes are TRBV10-3 and TRBJ2-7; a possible D gene is TRBD1 (6 bases). This TCR derives from a human donor with acute or convalescent COVID-19. The donor label of this sample is uncertain. Here the CDR3 DNA reads TGTGCCATCAGTGACGAGGACAGAGCCTACGAGCAGTACTTC. The encoded protein is CAISDEDRAYEQYF.